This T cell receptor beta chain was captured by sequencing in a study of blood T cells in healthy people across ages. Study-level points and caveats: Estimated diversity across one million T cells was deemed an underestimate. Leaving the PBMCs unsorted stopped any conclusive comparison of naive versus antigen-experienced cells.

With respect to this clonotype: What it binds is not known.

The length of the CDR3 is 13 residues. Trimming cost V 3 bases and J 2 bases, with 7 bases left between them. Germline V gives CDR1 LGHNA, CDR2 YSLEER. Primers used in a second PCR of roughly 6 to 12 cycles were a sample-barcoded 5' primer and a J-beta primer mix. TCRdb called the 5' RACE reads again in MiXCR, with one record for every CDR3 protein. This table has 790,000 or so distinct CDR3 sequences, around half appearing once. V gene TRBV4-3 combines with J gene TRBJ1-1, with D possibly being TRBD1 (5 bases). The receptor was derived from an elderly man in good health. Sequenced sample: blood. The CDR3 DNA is TGCGCCAGCAGCCAGGACACAAACACTGAAGCTTTCTTT. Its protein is CASSQDTNTEAFF.